This entry lists 30 T cell receptor beta chains sequenced from one sample in a study of shared clonotypes between healthy human individuals. Assay used: immunoSEQ multiplex PCR; TCRdb lists only in-frame clones, some missing. Here the sample spans 1 million to 1.3 million clones, more than 75% being singletons. Sequencing was performed on memory CD4+ T cells from PBMCs. Subset given: CD45RA-negative fraction. Receptors originate from a young man in good health. Some clones in this sample may be carry-over from other donors' samples.

This clone was detected only a few times. This sample includes further DNA sequences coding for the same CDR3. The chain has TRBV9 and TRBJ2-5; a possible D gene is TRBD1 (6 bases). This CDR3 is 13 amino acids long. With 3 bases removed from V and 2 bases from J, the gap between germline ends came to 8 bases. Germline-derived CDR1 and CDR2 are SGDLS and YYNGEE. The CDR3 sequence: CASSGTVQETQYF. The CDR3 region has the DNA TGTGCCAGCAGCGGGACAGTTCAAGAGACCCAGTACTTC.

Comment on this clone: This same CDR3 is encoded by further DNA sequences in the sample. V usage is TRBV11-2 and J usage is TRBJ2-1, with 9 bases lining up with TRBD1. Per the germline V gene, CDR1 is SGHAT and CDR2 is FQNNGV. The CDR3 runs 15 residues. V was pared by 4 bases and J by 4 bases, with 5 bases of the junction left unmatched. The CDR3 loop reads CASSSTGTGYNEQFF. CDR3 sequence (DNA): TGTGCCAGCAGCTCAACCGGGACAGGGTACAATGAGCAGTTCTTC.

This clone has only one observation. V usage is TRBV28 and J usage is TRBJ2-2; TRBD1 matches at 9 bases. Germline V gives CDR1 MDHEN, CDR2 SYDVKM. Trimming removed 2 bases from V and 1 base from J; junction bases left unmatched: 2. This CDR3 comprises 16 residues. CDR3 amino acids: CASSLAGQGNTGELFF. The CDR3 region has the DNA TGTGCCAGCAGTTTAGCGGGACAGGGGAACACCGGGGAGCTGTTTTTT.

The chain links TRBV29-1 to TRBJ1-1, with a weak D call TRBD1 (6 bases). Between the trimmed V and J ends, which lost 7 bases and 4 bases, there was a span of 13 bases. Germline CDR1 and CDR2: SQVTM and ANQGSEA. There are 12 residues in the CDR3. This chain's CDR3 is CSALQGSTEAFF. The CDR3 DNA sequence: TGCAGCGCCCTCCAGGGGTCCACTGAAGCTTTCTTT. Drawing the rest from reference TRBV29-1 and TRBJ1-1, the complete variable domain is SAVISQKPSRDICQRGTSLTIQCQVDSQVTMMFWYRQQPGQSLTLIATANQGSEATYESGFVIDKFPISRPNLTFSTLTVSNMSPEDSSIYLCSALQGSTEAFFGQGTRLTVV.

The rearrangement links TRBV7-9 to TRBJ2-7; TRBD2 might be the D (6 bases). Trimming removed 2 bases from V and 2 bases from J, with 10 bases in between. This CDR3 region has 14 residues. Germline V gene lookup returns CDR1 SEHNR and CDR2 FQNEAQ (reference sequence). The CDR3, as DNA: TGTGCCAGCAGCTTATTGGGGGGACCCTACGAGCAGTACTTC. Its protein product is CASSLLGGPYEQYF.

This clone was observed once. V usage is TRBV28 and J usage is TRBJ1-5, with TRBD1 matching over 7 bases. In germline, CDR1 is MDHEN, CDR2 SYDVKM. J lost 4 bases, V lost 5 bases, and 8 bases had no gene match. This CDR3 is built from 15 residues. The CDR3 region has the DNA TGTGCCAGCAGTCCGGCCGGGACAGCGAATCAGCCCCAGCATTTT. Translated, it gives CASSPAGTANQPQHF.

The chain carries TRBV4-1 and TRBJ1-2, with D possibly being TRBD1 (5 bases). CDR3 length: 14 amino acids. V lost 3 bases and J lost 3, with 11 bases in between. The germline V gene encodes CDR1 MGHRA and CDR2 YSYEKL. Written as DNA, the CDR3 is TGCGCCAGCAGCCAGGGGGTCCGGGACTATGGCTACACCTTC. As protein: CASSQGVRDYGYTF.

The gene calls are TRBV6-6 and TRBJ1-2; a weak D match, TRBD1 (6 bases). Trimming pared 5 bases from V and 1 base from J, leaving 17 bases between. The CDR3 is made up of 16 amino acids. Germline V gene sequence: CDR1 MNHNY, CDR2 SVGAGI (reference sequence). CDR3 DNA sequence: TGTGCCAGCAGTCCGATGAGACAGGTCGATAACTATGGCTACACCTTC. This gives the protein CASSPMRQVDNYGYTF.

V and J are TRBV29-1 and TRBJ2-5; D is uncertain. Germline lookup yields CDR1 SQVTM and CDR2 ANQGSEA. Trimming left V 0 bases short and J 5 bases short, with 4 bases between. This CDR3 has 11 amino acids. The CDR3 DNA reads TGCAGCGTTGAAGATCGCGAGACCCAGTACTTC. It translates to CSVEDRETQYF.

The chain employs TRBV7-3 and TRBJ2-2, with D unresolved. The CDR3 spans 13 residues. The V end lost 3 bases, the J end lost 5 bases, and 7 bases lay between the germline ends. The germline V gene has CDR1 SGHTA and CDR2 FQGTGA. The CDR3 DNA follows: TGTGCCAGCAGCTTGGGCCCGACCGGGGAGCTGTTTTTT. Its translation: CASSLGPTGELFF. Looking up the rest from reference TRBV7-3 and TRBJ2-2 gives the full variable domain: GAGVSQTPSNKVTEKGKYVELRCDPISGHTALYWYRQSLGQGPEFLIYFQGTGAADDSGLPNDRFFAVRPEGSVSTLKIQRTERGDSAVYLCASSLGPTGELFFGEGSRLTVL.

J is TRBJ2-5 and V is TRBV7-2; D not resolved. V dropped 4 bases and J dropped 1 base, with 10 bases sitting between them. Germline V gives CDR1 SGHTA, CDR2 FQGNSA. The CDR3 extends over 14 amino acids. CDR3 sequence reads: CASSSNYFQETQYF. For the CDR3, the DNA is TGTGCCAGCAGCTCCAACTATTTCCAAGAGACCCAGTACTTC. Drawing the rest from reference TRBV7-2 and TRBJ2-5, the complete variable domain is GAGVSQSPSNKVTEKGKDVELRCDPISGHTALYWYRQSLGQGLEFLIYFQGNSAPDKSGLPSDRFSAERTGGSVSTLTIQRTQQEDSAVYLCASSSNYFQETQYFGPGTRLLVL.

The chain employs TRBV7-9 and TRBJ2-5; D remains ambiguous. Germline V gene data show CDR1 as SEHNR and CDR2 as FQNEAQ (reference sequence). Trimming left V 11 bases short and J 1 base short, with 14 bases between. CDR3 length equals 13 residues. CDR3 nucleotides: TGTGCCGTCTCGGGCCCGGGCCAAGAGACCCAGTACTTC. It codes for CAVSGPGQETQYF.

In the case of this clone: This CDR3 is also generated by other DNA sequences in the sample. V is TRBV5-1 and J is TRBJ2-3; 9 positions match TRBD1. Germline assignment: CDR1 SGHRS and CDR2 YFSETQ. With 1 base clipped from V and 1 base from J, the junction kept 1 base outside the gene matches. CDR3 length: 15 amino acids. The CDR3 loop reads CASSLRTGGTDTQYF. CDR3 DNA: TGCGCCAGCAGCTTGCGGACAGGGGGCACAGATACGCAGTATTTT.

The genes are TRBV5-4 and TRBJ2-1; unclear D gene. Germline assignment: CDR1 SGHNT and CDR2 YYREEE (reference sequence). V dropped 3 bases and J dropped 12 bases, with 13 bases sitting between them. This CDR3 region has 12 residues. The CDR3 spells CASSYKPGGQFF. Here the CDR3 DNA reads TGTGCCAGCAGCTATAAACCTGGTGGGCAGTTCTTC.

This clone was picked up a small number of times. Other nucleotide sequences from this sample produce the same CDR3. The chain is built from TRBV28 and TRBJ1-2; D is uncertain. CDR3 length: 12 amino acids. Looked up from germline, CDR1 is MDHEN and CDR2 is SYDVKM. V lost 6 bases to trimming and J lost 2 bases, with 7 bases between them. CDR3 bases: TGTGCCAGCAGGCCCGGCAACTATGGCTACACCTTC. It translates to CASRPGNYGYTF.

The V and J genes are TRBV9 and TRBJ2-3; 8 bases map to TRBD1. The CDR3 extends over 15 amino acids. Germline CDR1 SGDLS, CDR2 YYNGEE. V shed 1 base and J 2 bases; nucleotides not matched to a gene: 3. CDR3 coding DNA: TGTGCCAGCAGCGTACAGGGGGCGAACACAGATACGCAGTATTTT. Translated: CASSVQGANTDTQYF.

This clone occurred a few times. The chain combines TRBV28 with TRBJ1-2; the D is unclear. CDR3 length: 13 amino acids. Germline V CDR1 and CDR2: MDHEN, SYDVKM. With 7 bases removed from V and 4 bases from J, the gap between germline ends came to 13 bases. CDR3 nucleotide sequence: TGTGCCAGCACCGCGAAGGCTCGCTATGGCTACACCTTC. Residues: CASTAKARYGYTF.

CDR3 DNA: TGTGCCAGCAGCCAGCGTACAGGGGCTGATACGCAGTATTTT. Translated: CASSQRTGADTQYF. V is TRBV14 and J is TRBJ2-3, with 7 bases lining up with TRBD1. There are 14 residues in the CDR3. V shed 3 bases and J 6 bases; nucleotides not matched to a gene: 6. Germline V lookup: CDR1 SGHDN, CDR2 FVKESK.

Concerning this clone: This may arise from a read error, as a much more abundant clone is one base away. The same CDR3 also results from other DNA sequences found in this sample. This sequence joins TRBV5-4 and TRBJ2-3; 10 bases are a match to TRBD2. Unmatched junction bases numbered 4, after V lost 3 bases and J lost 0 bases. The V gene's germline CDR1 is SGHNT and CDR2 YYREEE (reference sequence). The CDR3 spans 16 residues. The CDR3 region is CASSSRTSGSTDTQYF. The CDR3 bases are TGTGCCAGCAGCTCCAGGACTAGCGGTAGCACAGATACGCAGTATTTT.

The V gene is TRBV4-2, the J gene TRBJ2-3; 7 bases match TRBD2. Trimming at V came to 3 bases and at J to 6 bases, leaving 15 bases not matched to a gene. The CDR3 is 17 amino acids. Per the germline V gene, CDR1 is LGHNA and CDR2 is YNFKEQ. CDR3 DNA sequence: TGTGCCAGCAGCCATCCGTCCGGGACTACCCTCTCGGATACGCAGTATTTT. Amino acid sequence: CASSHPSGTTLSDTQYF.

Points on this clone: This CDR3 is also generated by other DNA sequences in the sample. The chain employs TRBV28 and TRBJ2-3, with TRBD2 identical over 13 bases. The CDR3 length is 15 residues. The J segment lost 3 bases and the V segment lost 5 bases, leaving 2 bases of the junction unmatched. CDR1 is MDHEN, CDR2 SYDVKM, per germline. The chain's CDR3 is CASSRTSGSTDTQYF. CDR3 bases: TGTGCCAGCAGTCGGACTAGCGGGAGTACAGATACGCAGTATTTT.

As to this clone: Other DNA sequences from this sample encode an identical CDR3 as well. This rearrangement joins TRBV5-1 to TRBJ1-5, with D hard to call. Trimming stripped 0 bases from V and 4 bases from J, with 5 bases between. This CDR3 is 13 amino acids long. Per the germline V gene, CDR1 is SGHRS and CDR2 is YFSETQ. For the CDR3, the DNA is TGCGCCAGCAGCTTGGTAGGGAATCAGCCCCAGCATTTT. Translated: CASSLVGNQPQHF.

V is TRBV28 and J is TRBJ2-7; possibly TRBD1 or TRBD2 for D (6 bases each). This CDR3 region has 17 residues. Trimming took 5 bases from V and 1 from J, leaving 21 bases between them. Per the germline V gene, CDR1 is MDHEN and CDR2 is SYDVKM. The CDR3 DNA sequence: TGTGCCAGCAGTCCAGAAGGGGGGCTCCTTTGGTCCTACGAGCAGTACTTC. Protein sequence: CASSPEGGLLWSYEQYF.

The CDR3 loop reads CASSSSQPQHF. CDR3 in DNA: TGTGCCAGCAGCTCCAGTCAGCCCCAGCATTTT. The chain couples TRBV6-6 to TRBJ1-5; no definite D call. The germline V gene has CDR1 MNHNY and CDR2 SVGAGI (reference sequence). The CDR3 sequence is 11 residues long. Trimming took off 6 bases at V and 6 bases at J, with 6 bases between the two ends.

This chain joins TRBV28 and TRBJ2-5; 9 nucleotides agree with TRBD2. V was pared by 5 bases and J by 4 bases, with 5 bases of the junction left unmatched. Germline CDR1 MDHEN, CDR2 SYDVKM. The CDR3 has 14 residues. As DNA, the CDR3 is TGTGCCAGCAGTATAGCGGGAGTCGGAGAGACCCAGTACTTC. This sequence encodes CASSIAGVGETQYF.

In its sample, this clone was seen many times. The V call is TRBV28, the J call TRBJ1-2; D uncertain. V shed 10 bases and J shed 2 bases, with 11 bases lying between them. CDR1 is MDHEN and CDR2 is SYDVKM in the germline V gene. The CDR3 length is 12 residues. The CDR3 is CATAVGNYGYTF. CDR3 bases: TGTGCCACCGCAGTGGGGAACTATGGCTACACCTTC.

The J gene is TRBJ1-3, the V gene TRBV7-9, with no clear D. V lost 4 bases and J 14 bases, leaving 12 bases between the germline ends. Looked up from germline, CDR1 is SEHNR and CDR2 is FQNEAQ (reference sequence). This CDR3 contains 11 residues. The CDR3 DNA reads TGTGCCAGCAGCTCTGCCCGGCCATTATATTTT. Translation: CASSSARPLYF.

This chain links TRBV10-3 with TRBJ2-5; D ambiguous. Deletions cut 0 bases from V and 4 bases from J, with 9 bases between. From germline, CDR1 is ENHRY and CDR2 SYGVKD. The CDR3 has 14 amino acids. The CDR3 region has the DNA TGTGCCATCAGTGAGTCAGGACGTACAGAGACCCAGTACTTC. Translated, it gives CAISESGRTETQYF.

The chain has TRBV6-1 and TRBJ1-5; 7 nucleotides align to TRBD1. V trimming: 5 bases; J trimming: 6 bases; junction bases outside the gene matches: 4. The CDR3 covers 13 residues. Germline loops: CDR1 MNHNS, CDR2 SASEGT. CDR3 amino acids: CASSNHRGQPQHF. The CDR3 DNA sequence: TGTGCCAGCAGTAACCACAGGGGTCAGCCCCAGCATTTT.

This chain links TRBV5-1 with TRBJ2-2; 12 bases line up with TRBD2. The germline V gene encodes CDR1 SGHRS and CDR2 YFSETQ. The CDR3 is 16 residues long. Trimming removed 1 base from V and 5 bases from J; junction bases left unmatched: 3. In DNA form, the CDR3 reads TGCGCCAGCAGCTTGATGACTAGCGGGAGTACCGGGGAGCTGTTTTTT. Translating it yields CASSLMTSGSTGELFF.